This TCR beta chain was sequenced for a study of blood T cell repertoires in COVID-19. Study details: Samples taken during acute and convalescent COVID-19 were collected in the United States, Italy and Spain.

The CDR3 is 12 residues long. CDR1 SQVTM and CDR2 ANQGSEA come from the germline V gene. The V and J ends lost 7 bases and 6 bases respectively, with 16 bases between them. Sequencing used immunoSEQ multiplex PCR; TCRdb keeps in-frame clones, though not all of them. The sample has roughly 170,000 clones, 84% seen once. The TCR originated in a man in his forties who had recovered from COVID-19. Sequencing input: peripheral blood. The chain has TRBV29-1 and TRBJ2-7, with D possibly matching TRBD2 (5 bases). The CDR3 region has the DNA TGCAGCGCGTCGCCAGAGGGCTCCGAGCAGTACTTC. This encodes CSASPEGSEQYF.